This record covers a single TCR beta chain. Its antigen is not identified. Using its own MiXCR run on the 5' RACE reads, TCRdb lists one record per CDR3 protein. Of hundreds of thousands of distinct CDR3 sequences in the sample, 32% were seen once. This sample stems from a study of CD8 T cells in ankylosing spondylitis. General study results and limits: The clones that were linked to disease were reported to be significantly enriched in matched synovial fluid samples from ankylosing spondylitis patients. Reactive arthritis synovial fluid and blood were previously reported to contain some motif variants. Blood from ankylosing spondylitis patients appeared to carry a characteristic roughly eight-variant TCR beta motif. Disease-associated clonotypes exhibited CD8+ identity and were relatively infrequent in peripheral blood.

The clonotype was recovered from a male donor with ankylosing spondylitis or in good health (not recorded which). Material: blood, either unsorted or a sorted T cell fraction (not recorded which).

The CDR3 region is CASSARAGYTGELFF. DNA for the CDR3: TGTGCCAGCAGTGCAAGGGCCGGGTACACCGGGGAGCTGTTTTTT. The chain joins TRBV27 to TRBJ2-2, with D unclear. CDR1 and CDR2 from the germline V gene are MNHEY and SMNVEV (reference sequence). The CDR3 consists of 15 residues. V was trimmed by 5 bases and J by 3 bases, leaving 13 bases between them.